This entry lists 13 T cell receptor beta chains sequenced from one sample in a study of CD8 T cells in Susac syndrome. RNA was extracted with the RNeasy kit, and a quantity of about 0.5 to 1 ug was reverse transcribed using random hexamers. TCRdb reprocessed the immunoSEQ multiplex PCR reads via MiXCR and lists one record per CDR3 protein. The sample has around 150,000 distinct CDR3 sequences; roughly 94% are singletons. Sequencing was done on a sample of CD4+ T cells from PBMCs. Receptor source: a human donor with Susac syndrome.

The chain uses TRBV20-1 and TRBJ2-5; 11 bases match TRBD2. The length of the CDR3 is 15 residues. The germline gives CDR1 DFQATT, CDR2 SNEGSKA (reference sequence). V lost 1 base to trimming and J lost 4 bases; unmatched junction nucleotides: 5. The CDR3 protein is CSARGDSGRGETQYF. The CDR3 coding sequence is TGCAGTGCTAGAGGGGATAGCGGGAGGGGAGAGACCCAGTACTTC.

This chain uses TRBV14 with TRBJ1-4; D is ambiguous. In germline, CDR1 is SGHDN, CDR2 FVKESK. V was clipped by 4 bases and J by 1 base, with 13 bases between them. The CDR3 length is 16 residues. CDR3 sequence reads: CASSLLRGRTNEKLFF. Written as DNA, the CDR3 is TGTGCCAGCAGCCTACTAAGAGGGAGAACTAATGAAAAACTGTTTTTT.

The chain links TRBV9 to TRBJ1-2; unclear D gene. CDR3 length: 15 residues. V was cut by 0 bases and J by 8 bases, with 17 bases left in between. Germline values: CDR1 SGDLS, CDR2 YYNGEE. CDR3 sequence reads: CASSVDSGTGRGYTF. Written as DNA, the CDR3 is TGTGCCAGCAGCGTAGATTCCGGCACTGGCCGGGGCTACACCTTC.

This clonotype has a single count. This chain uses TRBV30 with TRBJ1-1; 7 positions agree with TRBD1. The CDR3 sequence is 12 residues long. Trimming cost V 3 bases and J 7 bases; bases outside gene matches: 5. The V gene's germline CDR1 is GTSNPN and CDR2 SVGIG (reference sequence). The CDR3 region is CAWSPGGGEAFF. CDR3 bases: TGTGCCTGGAGCCCAGGGGGTGGTGAAGCTTTCTTT.

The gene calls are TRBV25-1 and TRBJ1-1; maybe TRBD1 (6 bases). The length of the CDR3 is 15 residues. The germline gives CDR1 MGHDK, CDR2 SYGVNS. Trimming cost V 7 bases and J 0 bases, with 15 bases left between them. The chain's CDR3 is CASKQTGEMNTEAFF. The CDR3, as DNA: TGTGCCAGCAAACAGACAGGTGAAATGAACACTGAAGCTTTCTTT.

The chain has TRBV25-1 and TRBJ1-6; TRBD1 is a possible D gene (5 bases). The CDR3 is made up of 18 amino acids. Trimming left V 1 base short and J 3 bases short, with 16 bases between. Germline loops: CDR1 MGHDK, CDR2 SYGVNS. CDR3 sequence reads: CASSELAGNGRYNSPLHF. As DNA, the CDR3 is TGTGCCAGCAGTGAATTGGCAGGGAATGGACGCTATAATTCACCCCTCCACTTT.

CDR3 residues: CSVELDLLDSPLHF. The CDR3 bases are TGCAGCGTTGAGCTGGACCTTTTGGATTCACCCCTCCACTTT. The genes are TRBV29-1 and TRBJ1-6; D remains unclear. The CDR3 covers 14 residues. In germline, CDR1 is SQVTM, CDR2 ANQGSEA. V was pared by 3 bases and J by 8 bases, with 14 bases between.

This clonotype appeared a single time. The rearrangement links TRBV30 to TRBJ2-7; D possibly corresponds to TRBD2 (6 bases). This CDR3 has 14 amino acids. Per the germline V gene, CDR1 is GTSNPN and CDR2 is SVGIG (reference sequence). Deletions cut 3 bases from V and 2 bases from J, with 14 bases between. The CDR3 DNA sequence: TGTGCCTGGAGCCCCGGGACTTACCCCTACGAGCAGTACTTC. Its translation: CAWSPGTYPYEQYF.

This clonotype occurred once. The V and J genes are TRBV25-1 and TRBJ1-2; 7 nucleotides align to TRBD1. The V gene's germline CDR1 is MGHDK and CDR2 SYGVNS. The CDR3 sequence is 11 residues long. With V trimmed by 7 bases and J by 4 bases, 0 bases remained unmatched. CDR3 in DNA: TGTGCCAGCACAGGGGGCTATGGCTACACCTTC. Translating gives CASTGGYGYTF.

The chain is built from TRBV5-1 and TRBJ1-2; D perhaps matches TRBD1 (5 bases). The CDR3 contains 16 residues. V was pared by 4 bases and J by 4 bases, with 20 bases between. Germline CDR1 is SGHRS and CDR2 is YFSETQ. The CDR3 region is CASSGALGGEGYGYTF. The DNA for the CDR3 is TGCGCCAGCAGCGGAGCCCTGGGAGGGGAAGGCTATGGCTACACCTTC.

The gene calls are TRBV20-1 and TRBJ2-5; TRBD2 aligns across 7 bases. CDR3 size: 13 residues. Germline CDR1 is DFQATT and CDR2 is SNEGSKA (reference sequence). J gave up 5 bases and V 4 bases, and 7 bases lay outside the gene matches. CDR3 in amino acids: CSATGRGGETQYF. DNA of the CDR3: TGCAGTGCTACGGGACGGGGAGGGGAGACCCAGTACTTC.

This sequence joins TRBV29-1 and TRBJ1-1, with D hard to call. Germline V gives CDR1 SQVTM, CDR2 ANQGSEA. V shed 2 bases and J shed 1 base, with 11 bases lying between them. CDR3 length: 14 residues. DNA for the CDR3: TGCAGCGTTGAAATGGTGGGGTGGAACACTGAAGCTTTCTTT. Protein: CSVEMVGWNTEAFF.

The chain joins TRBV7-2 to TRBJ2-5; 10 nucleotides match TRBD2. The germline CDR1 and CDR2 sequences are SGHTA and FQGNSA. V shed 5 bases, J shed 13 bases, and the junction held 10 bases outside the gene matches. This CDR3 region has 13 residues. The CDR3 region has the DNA TGTGCCAGCAGCCCACGGACTAGCGGACCGATGTACTTC. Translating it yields CASSPRTSGPMYF.